The present T cell receptor beta chain was sequenced within a study of PD-1 blockade in classical Hodgkin lymphoma. Study results and caveats: Nivolumab initiation under 1 year post-ASCT meant exclusion.

As for this clone: What it binds is unknown.

Using immunoSEQ multiplex PCR, the repertoire was profiled, and TCRdb retains in-frame clones only, with some absent. Among about 12,000 clones listed, 88% were seen once. Stated time point: cycle 4 day 1 (C4D1), after 6 weeks of nivolumab. There was relapse after autologous stem cell transplantation in every patient, and there was variation in brentuximab vedotin exposure. Purified CD4+ T cells were obtained from thawed PBMCs through magnetic negative selection. Trimming pared 5 bases from V and 2 bases from J, leaving 12 bases between. There are 14 residues in the CDR3. The germline V gene encodes CDR1 MNHEY and CDR2 SMNVEV (reference sequence).

This TCR came from a human donor with classical Hodgkin lymphoma. The gene calls are TRBV27 and TRBJ1-2, with TRBD1 as a possible D gene (5 bases). Sequences were derived from CD4+ T cells from blood, sampled before the fourth cycle of nivolumab. CDR3 in DNA: TGTGCCAGCAGTCCCCAACACAGGAACTATGGCTACACCTTC. The encoded protein is CASSPQHRNYGYTF.